This TCR beta chain was sequenced for a study of PD-1 blockade in classical Hodgkin lymphoma. Regarding the study as a whole: Patients who responded completely had about the same baseline diversity as newly diagnosed patients.

Relapses following autologous stem cell transplantation were seen in all patients, with brentuximab vedotin exposure varying. Per the germline V gene, CDR1 is MNHGY and CDR2 is SAAAGT. V was clipped by 0 bases and J by 0 bases, with 9 bases between them. This CDR3 contains 16 residues. Clones were sequenced by immunoSEQ multiplex PCR, and TCRdb holds only the in-frame ones, with some missing. The sample lists about 110,000 clones, 70% to 90% occurring once. Remarks on this clone: The antigen remains unidentified.

The J gene is TRBJ2-4, the V gene TRBV6-8, with D tentatively TRBD2 (5 bases). Sequenced here: peripheral blood mononuclear cells (PBMCs), sampled before the second cycle of nivolumab. This clonotype was obtained from a human donor with classical Hodgkin lymphoma. CDR3 sequence: CASSYSSGLAKNIQYF. Written as DNA, the CDR3 is TGTGCCAGCAGTTACTCGAGCGGACTAGCCAAAAACATTCAGTACTTC.